This paragraph covers one T cell receptor (beta chain) sequence. This CDR3 contains 14 residues. From germline, CDR1 is SGHKS and CDR2 YYEKEE (reference sequence). The V end was cut by 6 bases, the J end by 9 bases, with 19 bases between. The data are from a study of blood T cell repertoires in COVID-19. As for the study in general: Acute-phase and convalescent COVID-19 samples originated in the United States, Italy and Spain. From T cells, B-cell-depleted T cells, or PBMCs came the material, which was cDNA or gDNA.

The authors' processing: Reference gene primer amplification in the assay estimated nucleated cell counts. TCRdb's table, derived via immunoSEQ multiplex PCR, lists solely in-frame clones and lacks some. V and J calls and clone size are copied from that table; D and trimming were computed from the DNA. The repertoire consists of around 220,000 clones, with around 83% occurring once and the leading ten covering 8% to 10%. This chain links TRBV5-5 with TRBJ2-1; TRBD2 might be the D (5 bases). This clonotype originated in an elderly woman with COVID-19, enrolled during active disease. The material sequenced was peripheral blood. The CDR3 loop is CASTPMVTEGEQFF. CDR3 sequence (DNA): TGTGCCAGCACCCCCATGGTTACTGAGGGTGAGCAGTTCTTC.